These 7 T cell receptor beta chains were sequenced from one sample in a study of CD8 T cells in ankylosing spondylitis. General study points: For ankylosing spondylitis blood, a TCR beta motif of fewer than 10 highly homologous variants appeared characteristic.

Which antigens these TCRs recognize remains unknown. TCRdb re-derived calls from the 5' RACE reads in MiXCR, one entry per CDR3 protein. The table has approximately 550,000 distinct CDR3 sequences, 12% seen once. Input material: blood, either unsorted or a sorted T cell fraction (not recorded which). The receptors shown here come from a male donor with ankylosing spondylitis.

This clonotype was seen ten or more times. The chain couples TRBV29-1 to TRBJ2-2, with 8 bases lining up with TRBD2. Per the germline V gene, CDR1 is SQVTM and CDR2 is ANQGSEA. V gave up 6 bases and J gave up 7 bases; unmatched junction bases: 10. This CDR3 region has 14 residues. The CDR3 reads CSVGTSFRDGELFF. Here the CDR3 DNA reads TGCAGCGTGGGGACTAGTTTTCGGGACGGGGAGCTGTTTTTT.

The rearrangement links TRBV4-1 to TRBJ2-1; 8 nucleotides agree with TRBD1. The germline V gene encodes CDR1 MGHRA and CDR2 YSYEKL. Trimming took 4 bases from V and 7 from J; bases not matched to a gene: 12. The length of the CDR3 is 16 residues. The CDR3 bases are TGCGCCAGCAGCCTACTTGGAGGACAGGGTGGAAATGAGCAGTTCTTC. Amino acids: CASSLLGGQGGNEQFF.

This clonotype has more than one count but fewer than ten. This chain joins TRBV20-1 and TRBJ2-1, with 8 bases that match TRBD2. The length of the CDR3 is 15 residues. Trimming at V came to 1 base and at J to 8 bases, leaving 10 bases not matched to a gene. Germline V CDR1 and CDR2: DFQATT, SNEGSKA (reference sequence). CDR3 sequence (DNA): TGCAGTGCTAGAGGGTCCAGCGGGAGCCCCCATGAGCAGTTCTTC. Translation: CSARGSSGSPHEQFF.

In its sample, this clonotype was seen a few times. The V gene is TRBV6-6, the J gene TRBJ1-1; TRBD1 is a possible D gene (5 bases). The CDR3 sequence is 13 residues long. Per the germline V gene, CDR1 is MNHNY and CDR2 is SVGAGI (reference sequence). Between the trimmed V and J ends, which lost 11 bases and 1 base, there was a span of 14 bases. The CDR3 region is CASKGRGNTEAFF. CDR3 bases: TGTGCCTCGAAGGGAAGGGGGAACACTGAAGCTTTCTTT.

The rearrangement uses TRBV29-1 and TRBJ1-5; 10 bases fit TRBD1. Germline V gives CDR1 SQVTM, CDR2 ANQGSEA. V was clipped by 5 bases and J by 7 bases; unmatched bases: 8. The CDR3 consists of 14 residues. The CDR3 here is CSVRDRGRGQPQHF. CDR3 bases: TGCAGCGTTAGGGACAGGGGCCGAGGACAGCCCCAGCATTTT.

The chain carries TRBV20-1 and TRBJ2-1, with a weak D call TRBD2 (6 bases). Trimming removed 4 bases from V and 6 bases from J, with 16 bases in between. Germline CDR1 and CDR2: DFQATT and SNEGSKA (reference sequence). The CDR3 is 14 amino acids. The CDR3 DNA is TGCAGTGCTAACTTTCCGGGAGTAGCCAATGAGCAGTTCTTC. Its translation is CSANFPGVANEQFF.

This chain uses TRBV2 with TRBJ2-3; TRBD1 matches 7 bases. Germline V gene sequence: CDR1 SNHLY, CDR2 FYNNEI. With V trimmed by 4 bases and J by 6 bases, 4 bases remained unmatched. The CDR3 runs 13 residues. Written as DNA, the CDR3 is TGTGCCAGCAGTGGCAGGGGGTCGGATACGCAGTATTTT. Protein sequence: CASSGRGSDTQYF.